One sample yielded the 28 T cell receptor beta chains listed below, sequenced in a study of monozygotic twins with cystic fibrosis. Here immunoSEQ multiplex PCR was the method, and the copy in TCRdb shows in-frame clones only, minus some. The sample consists of approximately 36,000 clones, 75% to 95% of them appearing once. Sequencing used blood. The receptors shown here come from a boy younger than 10 with cystic fibrosis.

V and J are TRBV4-3 and TRBJ2-7; possible D gene TRBD1, 6 bases. CDR1 LGHNA and CDR2 YSLEER come from the germline V gene. With 1 base removed from V and 3 bases from J, the gap between germline ends came to 10 bases. The CDR3 sequence is 14 residues long. CDR3 nucleotides: TGCGCCAGCAGCCAAGCGGGACACATCTACGAGCAGTACTTC. It translates to CASSQAGHIYEQYF.

V usage is TRBV5-5 and J usage is TRBJ2-7; D unresolved. V shed 2 bases and J shed 2 bases, with 8 bases lying between them. CDR3 length: 13 amino acids. Per germline, CDR1 SGHKS and CDR2 YYEKEE (reference sequence). CDR3 coding DNA: TGTGCCAGCAGCTTCCAAGCAGCCTACGAGCAGTACTTC. Translating gives CASSFQAAYEQYF.

This chain joins TRBV15 and TRBJ1-1; perhaps TRBD1 as D (6 bases). The CDR3 totals 14 residues. Germline loops: CDR1 LNHNV, CDR2 YYDKDF (reference sequence). The ends were cut back, 4 bases at V and 3 bases at J, with 12 bases in the middle. In nucleotides, the CDR3 is TGTGCCACCAGCACAACAGGGTGGGACACTGAAGCTTTCTTT. It translates to CATSTTGWDTEAFF. Full variable domain (missing parts from reference TRBV15 and TRBJ1-1): DAMVIQNPRYQVTQFGKPVTLSCSQTLNHNVMYWYQQKSSQAPKLLFHYYDKDFNNEADTPDNFQSRRPNTSFCFLDIRSPGLGDTAMYLCATSTTGWDTEAFFGQGTRLTVV.

This clone was detected once. The V and J genes are TRBV5-1 and TRBJ1-2; D is unresolved. This CDR3 comprises 15 residues. Germline assignment: CDR1 SGHRS and CDR2 YFSETQ. V lost 5 bases and J lost 1, with 15 bases in between. CDR3 in amino acids: CASREGGSFNYGYTF. The CDR3 DNA follows: TGCGCCAGCAGGGAGGGAGGGAGCTTTAACTATGGCTACACCTTC.

The chain joins TRBV7-2 to TRBJ2-1, with D unclear. With 0 bases removed from V and 2 bases from J, the gap between germline ends came to 8 bases. The length of the CDR3 is 15 residues. Germline V gene lookup returns CDR1 SGHTA and CDR2 FQGNSA. In nucleotides, the CDR3 is TGTGCCAGCAGCTTAGCCTTGGAAACCTACAATGAGCAGTTCTTC. It codes for CASSLALETYNEQFF.

The genes are TRBV5-8 and TRBJ1-5, with no clear D. Germline CDR1 is SGHTS and CDR2 is YDEGEE. V lost 4 bases, J lost 6 bases, and 11 bases lay in between. The CDR3 is 13 amino acids. CDR3 bases: TGTGCCAGCAGCCTGGACGGGAGTCAGCCCCAGCATTTT. This translates into CASSLDGSQPQHF. The full variable domain, completed using reference TRBV5-8 and TRBJ1-5, is EAGVTQSPTHLIKTRGQQATLRCSPISGHTSVYWYQQALGLGLQFLLWYDEGEERNRGNFPPRFSGRQFPNYSSELNVNALELEDSALYLCASSLDGSQPQHFGDGTRLSIL.

The chain combines TRBV27 with TRBJ2-7, with a tentative D call TRBD2 (6 bases). Trimming stripped 0 bases from V and 6 bases from J, with 12 bases between. Germline V CDR1 and CDR2: MNHEY, SMNVEV (reference sequence). The CDR3 contains 14 residues. CDR3 loop: CASSLSAGGAEQYF. The CDR3 nucleotides read TGTGCCAGCAGTTTATCGGCTGGAGGGGCCGAGCAGTACTTC.

The chain carries TRBV6-6 and TRBJ2-3; D is tentatively TRBD1 or TRBD2 (5 bases each). The ends were cut back, 5 bases at V and 2 bases at J, with 11 bases in the middle. Germline V CDR1 and CDR2: MNHNY, SVGAGI (reference sequence). The CDR3 length is 14 residues. The CDR3 DNA is TGTGCCAGCAGTCCAGGGACCTACACAGATACGCAGTATTTT. Translation: CASSPGTYTDTQYF.

J is TRBJ2-7 and V is TRBV4-3; D is perhaps TRBD1 or TRBD2 (5 bases each). Germline loops: CDR1 LGHNA, CDR2 YSLEER. The CDR3 spans 16 residues. With 1 base removed from V and 0 bases from J, the gap between germline ends came to 13 bases. The CDR3 coding sequence is TGCGCCAGCAGCCAAGGGGGGAGAGGGTCCTCCTACGAGCAGTACTTC. This sequence encodes CASSQGGRGSSYEQYF.

The CDR3 coding sequence is TGTGCCAGCATGCCAGCGCCTCCCTACGAGCAGTACTTC. Residues: CASMPAPPYEQYF. V and J are TRBV6-6 and TRBJ2-7; D is ambiguous. Germline V gene sequence: CDR1 MNHNY, CDR2 SVGAGI (reference sequence). V was trimmed by 7 bases and J by 2 bases, leaving 12 bases between them. This CDR3 contains 13 residues.

This sequence joins TRBV11-2 and TRBJ1-1, with unresolved D. The CDR3 loop spans 13 amino acids. V was pared by 5 bases and J by 0 bases, with 7 bases between. Germline V gene sequence: CDR1 SGHAT, CDR2 FQNNGV. CDR3 DNA sequence: TGTGCCAGCAGCCTATCCATGAACACTGAAGCTTTCTTT. Protein sequence: CASSLSMNTEAFF.

This clone was counted once. The chain employs TRBV5-1 and TRBJ1-1; the D gene is possibly TRBD1 (5 bases). Germline V gene sequence: CDR1 SGHRS, CDR2 YFSETQ. The CDR3 has 15 amino acids. V was cut by 0 bases and J by 4 bases, with 13 bases left in between. The CDR3 DNA is TGCGCCAGCAGCTTGGTTGGGGGAAGGAGCACTGAAGCTTTCTTT. Amino acids: CASSLVGGRSTEAFF.

The CDR3 is CASSDDRDRRSGNTIYF. The CDR3 DNA is TGTGCCAGCAGTGACGACAGGGACAGGCGCTCTGGAAACACCATATATTTT. The chain couples TRBV6-1 to TRBJ1-3; 8 nucleotides match TRBD1. CDR1 and CDR2 (germline): MNHNS, SASEGT. The V gene end was trimmed by 3 bases and the J gene end by 0 bases; junction bases not matched to a gene: 7. The CDR3 sequence is 17 residues long.

The V and J genes are TRBV4-2 and TRBJ2-7; 7 bases are a match to TRBD2. Unmatched junction bases numbered 5, after V lost 3 bases and J lost 3 bases. There are 14 residues in the CDR3. Germline V lookup: CDR1 LGHNA, CDR2 YNFKEQ. The CDR3 DNA reads TGTGCCAGCAGCCAGGGACGGGAGGACTACGAGCAGTACTTC. This encodes CASSQGREDYEQYF.

The genes are TRBV5-6 and TRBJ2-1; D call uncertain. V was pared by 4 bases and J by 7 bases, with 9 bases between. Germline CDR1 reads SGHDT; CDR2 reads YYEEEE. The CDR3 runs 12 residues. The CDR3 spells CASSDERNEQFF. The CDR3 DNA sequence: TGTGCCAGCAGCGACGAGAGGAATGAGCAGTTCTTC.

This rearrangement joins TRBV19 to TRBJ1-1, with D maybe TRBD1 (5 bases). CDR3 length equals 14 residues. V was cut by 0 bases and J by 7 bases, with 12 bases left in between. Germline CDR1 is LNHDA and CDR2 is SQIVND (reference sequence). The CDR3 DNA sequence: TGTGCCAGTAGTATAGATCATAGAGGGGATGAAGCTTTCTTT. Amino acids: CASSIDHRGDEAFF.

V and J are TRBV5-4 and TRBJ1-4; D gene ambiguous. The V end lost 3 bases, the J end lost 3 bases, and 12 bases lay between the germline ends. The CDR3 is 15 residues long. The germline gives CDR1 SGHNT, CDR2 YYREEE (reference sequence). CDR3 bases: TGTGCCAGCAGCTCCTCGATGGACCCTAATGAAAAACTGTTTTTT. This gives the protein CASSSSMDPNEKLFF.

The V call is TRBV27, the J call TRBJ1-5, with TRBD1 matching over 11 bases. CDR1 and CDR2 from the germline V gene are MNHEY and SMNVEV (reference sequence). V lost 6 bases to trimming and J lost 4 bases; unmatched junction nucleotides: 2. The CDR3 loop spans 14 amino acids. DNA of the CDR3: TGTGCCAGCAGCTGGGACAGGGGGAATCAGCCCCAGCATTTT. Its protein product is CASSWDRGNQPQHF.

As DNA, the CDR3 is TGCAGCGTTGAAGATGGCCGCGGACCCCTAATCGACTATGGCTACACCTTC. Its translation: CSVEDGRGPLIDYGYTF. This chain joins TRBV29-1 and TRBJ1-2; D remains unclear. The V end was cut by 0 bases, the J end by 3 bases, with 20 bases between. From germline, CDR1 is SQVTM and CDR2 ANQGSEA. This CDR3 spans 17 amino acids.

This rearrangement joins TRBV5-1 to TRBJ1-5; D unresolved. The CDR3 runs 13 residues. The V gene's germline CDR1 is SGHRS and CDR2 YFSETQ. V lost 0 bases, J lost 7 bases, and 8 bases lay in between. This chain's CDR3 is CASSLDFGQPQHF. In DNA, the CDR3 is TGCGCCAGCAGCTTGGACTTTGGGCAGCCCCAGCATTTT.

This chain connects TRBV11-3 to TRBJ1-1; D uncertain. Germline V gene data show CDR1 as SGHNT and CDR2 as YENEEA. V lost 0 bases and J 7 bases, leaving 12 bases between the germline ends. The CDR3 extends over 14 amino acids. The CDR3 sequence is CASSLDEDGFEAFF. In DNA, the CDR3 is TGTGCCAGCAGCTTAGATGAGGACGGCTTTGAAGCTTTCTTT.

V gene TRBV10-1 combines with J gene TRBJ2-3; D call uncertain. The CDR3 consists of 14 residues. Trimming removed 7 bases at V and 1 base at J, with 12 bases between. Germline CDR1 and CDR2: WNHNN and SYGVQD (reference sequence). DNA for the CDR3: TGCGCCAGCACCTCCAATGATCGCACAGATACGCAGTATTTT. Protein product: CASTSNDRTDTQYF.

This clone was picked up one time. The chain joins TRBV7-8 to TRBJ2-7; D assignment may be TRBD1 or TRBD2 (5 bases each). Trimming took 1 base from V and 5 from J, leaving 12 bases between them. The CDR3 has 14 amino acids. The germline V gene has CDR1 SGHVS and CDR2 FQNEAQ. DNA for the CDR3: TGTGCCAGCAGCTTAGTAGTGGGGGACCACGAGCAGTACTTC. Protein product: CASSLVVGDHEQYF.

The rearrangement uses TRBV7-6 and TRBJ1-2; TRBD1 might be the D (5 bases). CDR1 and CDR2 from the germline V gene are SGHVS and FNYEAQ. This CDR3 contains 15 residues. Between the trimmed V and J ends, which lost 5 bases and 4 bases, there was a span of 17 bases. CDR3: CASSPGYADRYGYTF. In DNA form, the CDR3 reads TGTGCCAGCAGCCCAGGGTACGCGGATCGCTATGGCTACACCTTC.

The chain employs TRBV25-1 and TRBJ1-2; 10 bases fit TRBD1. From germline, CDR1 is MGHDK and CDR2 SYGVNS. Trimming took 6 bases from V and 0 from J; bases not matched to a gene: 1. CDR3 size: 14 residues. The CDR3 DNA follows: TGTGCCAGCAGGGGACAGGGGACTAACTATGGCTACACCTTC. Translated: CASRGQGTNYGYTF.

This chain links TRBV4-2 with TRBJ1-2; 7 positions agree with TRBD1. Germline-derived CDR1 and CDR2 are LGHNA and YNFKEQ. V dropped 0 bases and J dropped 3; count of bases not matched to a gene: 7. The CDR3 runs 16 residues. The CDR3 region has the DNA TGTGCCAGCAGCCAAGACTGGGACAGTCTATACTATGGCTACACCTTC. Protein: CASSQDWDSLYYGYTF.

V gene TRBV9 combines with J gene TRBJ2-7; perhaps TRBD2 as D (6 bases). This CDR3 comprises 12 residues. Trimming pared 7 bases from V and 6 bases from J, leaving 14 bases between. Germline values: CDR1 SGDLS, CDR2 YYNGEE. The CDR3 sequence is CASSPNGGEQYF. DNA of the CDR3: TGTGCCAGCTCTCCCAACGGGGGCGAGCAGTACTTC.

J is TRBJ2-5 and V is TRBV6-5; D gene uncertain. V shed 8 bases and J shed 6 bases, with 19 bases lying between them. This CDR3 is built from 14 residues. CDR1 and CDR2 (germline): MNHEY, SVGAGI. CDR3 in DNA: TGTGCCAGCTATCCCGGGCCCTCGTTTAAGACCCAGTACTTC. It specifies CASYPGPSFKTQYF.